This T cell receptor (beta chain) was obtained from a study of CD8+CD57+ T cells in acquired aplastic anemia. Study observations and caveats: The CD8+ Simpson's diversity of patients and controls was not significantly different.

This clonotype was recorded many times. Its matching antigen is unknown. Trimming removed 1 base from V and 2 bases from J, with 12 bases in between. Looked up from germline, CDR1 is SGDLS and CDR2 is YYNGEE. The length of the CDR3 is 15 residues. The authors sequenced patients whose flow cytometry had shown CD8+CD57+ cell expansion. Genomic DNA provided the template from which TCR beta VDJ and CDR3 profiles were obtained. TCRdb itself ran the reads through MiXCR, one entry per CDR3 protein. The sample holds fewer than 250,000 distinct CDR3 sequences, around 45% seen once. This rearrangement joins TRBV9 to TRBJ2-5; possible D gene TRBD1, 6 bases. Sequencing input: sorted CD4+, CD8+, or CD8+CD57+ T cells (not recorded which) from PBMCs. This receptor was identified in a human donor with aplastic anemia. CDR3 bases: TGTGCCAGCAGCGTATTGGGGGCAGGACAAGAGACCCAGTACTTC. The encoded protein is CASSVLGAGQETQYF. Based on the CDR3 plus reference TRBV9 and TRBJ2-5, the full variable domain is DSGVTQTPKHLITATGQRVTLRCSPRSGDLSVYWYQQSLDQGLQFLIQYYNGEERAKGNILERFSAQQFPDLHSELNLSSLELGDSALYFCASSVLGAGQETQYFGPGTRLLVL.